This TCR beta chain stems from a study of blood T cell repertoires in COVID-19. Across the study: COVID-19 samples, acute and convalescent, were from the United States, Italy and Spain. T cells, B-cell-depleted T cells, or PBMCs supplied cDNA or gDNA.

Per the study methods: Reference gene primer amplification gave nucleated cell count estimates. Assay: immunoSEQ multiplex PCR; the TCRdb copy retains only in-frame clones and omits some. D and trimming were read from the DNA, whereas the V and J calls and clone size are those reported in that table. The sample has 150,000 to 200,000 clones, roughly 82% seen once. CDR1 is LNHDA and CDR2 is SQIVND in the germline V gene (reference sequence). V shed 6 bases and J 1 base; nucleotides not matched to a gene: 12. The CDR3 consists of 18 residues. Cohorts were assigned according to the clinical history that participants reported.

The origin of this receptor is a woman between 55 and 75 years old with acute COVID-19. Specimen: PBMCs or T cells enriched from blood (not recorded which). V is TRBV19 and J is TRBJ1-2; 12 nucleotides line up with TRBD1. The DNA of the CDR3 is TGTGCCAGTAGAGGGGTCCGGGACAGGGGGCGAAATAACTATGGCTACACCTTC. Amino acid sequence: CASRGVRDRGRNNYGYTF.